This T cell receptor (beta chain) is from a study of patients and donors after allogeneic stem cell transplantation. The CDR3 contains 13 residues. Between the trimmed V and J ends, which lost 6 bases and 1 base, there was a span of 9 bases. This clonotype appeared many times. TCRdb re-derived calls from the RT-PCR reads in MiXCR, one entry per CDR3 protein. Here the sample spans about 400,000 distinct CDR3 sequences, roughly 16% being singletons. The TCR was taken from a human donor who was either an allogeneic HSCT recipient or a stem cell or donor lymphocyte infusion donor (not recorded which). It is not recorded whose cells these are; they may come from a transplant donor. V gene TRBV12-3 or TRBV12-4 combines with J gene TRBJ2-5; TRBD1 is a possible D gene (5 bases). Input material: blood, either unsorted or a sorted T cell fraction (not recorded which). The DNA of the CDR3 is TGTGCCAGCAGCAGGGTCCCCCAAGAGACCCAGTACTTC. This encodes CASSRVPQETQYF.